Listed below are T cell receptor beta chains from one sample, sequenced in a study of cytomegalovirus exposure and HLA in healthy donors. The table came from immunoSEQ multiplex PCR; TCRdb's copy has only in-frame clones and leaves some out. The profile shows 100,000 to 150,000 clones, roughly 79% of them singletons. The source material was PBMCs. The receptors come from a boy between 2 and 15 years old in good health and CMV-seronegative. The CDR3 runs from the conserved cysteine through the conserved F or W. Each record gives: J gene, D gene, clone size, V gene, CDR3 DNA, CDR3 protein. The D gene is left open where the match is weak. The size field is filled for only some rows; it gives once, few, many or a size class.

J: TRBJ1-1
D: -
size: -
V: TRBV9
DNA: TGTGCCAGCAGCGCTGGTACAGGGTCCATGAACACTGAAGCTTTCTTT
CDR3: CASSAGTGSMNTEAFF

J: TRBJ2-2
D: TRBD2
size: -
V: TRBV5-1
DNA: TGCGCCAGCAGCTTGAATGGCAGAACCGGGACTAGCGGGAGGGTGAACACCGGGGAGCTGTTTTTT
CDR3: CASSLNGRTGTSGRVNTGELFF

J: TRBJ2-2
D: -
size: -
V: TRBV9
DNA: TGTGCCAGCAGCGCGAGGGCGGCGAACACCGGGGAGCTGTTTTTT
CDR3: CASSARAANTGELFF

J: TRBJ2-3
D: -
size: -
V: TRBV10-1
DNA: TGCGCCAGCAGTGAAGGCCCTCGTTTACAGCCCACAGATACGCAGTATTTT
CDR3: CASSEGPRLQPTDTQYF

J: TRBJ1-5
D: TRBD1
size: once
V: TRBV7-6
DNA: TGTGCCAGCAGCTCTGTTACAGGGGGCTTAGGCAATCAGCCCCAGCATTTT
CDR3: CASSSVTGGLGNQPQHF

J: TRBJ2-7
D: -
size: -
V: TRBV6-1
DNA: TGTGCCAGCAGTGAACAGGTCGCGGGGCCGGACGAGCAGTACTTC
CDR3: CASSEQVAGPDEQYF

J: TRBJ2-7
D: -
size: once
V: TRBV29-1
DNA: TGCAGCGTTGAAGATCCTGGACAGTTCTACGAGCAGTACTTC
CDR3: CSVEDPGQFYEQYF

J: TRBJ2-1
D: TRBD1
size: -
V: TRBV10-2
DNA: TGCGCCAGCGGGGGTTTACAGGGGTTGAATGAGCAGTTCTTC
CDR3: CASGGLQGLNEQFF

J: TRBJ2-1
D: TRBD2
size: -
V: TRBV6-4
DNA: TGTGCCAGCAGTGACTCGAGTCCCAACAGCGGGGGGTCCTACAATGAGCAGTTCTTC
CDR3: CASSDSSPNSGGSYNEQFF

J: TRBJ2-1
D: TRBD1
size: -
V: TRBV7-9
DNA: TGTGCCAGCAGCTCGAAACCGGGACAGGATTTTTCTGAGCAGTTCTTC
CDR3: CASSSKPGQDFSEQFF

J: TRBJ2-1
D: TRBD2
size: once
V: TRBV30
DNA: TGTGCCTGGAGTCCCGGGACTACTGAGGATGAGCAGTTCTTC
CDR3: CAWSPGTTEDEQFF

J: TRBJ2-1
D: -
size: -
V: TRBV7-3
DNA: TGTGCCAGCAGCTTAAACAGCTACAATGAGCAGTTCTTC
CDR3: CASSLNSYNEQFF

J: TRBJ1-2
D: -
size: once
V: TRBV7-3
DNA: TGTTCCAGCAGCTCCGCTGCCAGGTCAACAGGCTACACCTTC
CDR3: CSSSSAARSTGYTF

J: TRBJ2-1
D: TRBD1
size: -
V: TRBV27
DNA: TGTGCCAGCAAGGTCAAGGGGTTCACCGGGACAGGGATTTTCGATGAGCAGTTCTTC
CDR3: CASKVKGFTGTGIFDEQFF

J: TRBJ1-5
D: TRBD1
size: -
V: TRBV28
DNA: TGTGCCAGCAGTTTAGGGACAGGGAATCAGCCCCAGCATTTT
CDR3: CASSLGTGNQPQHF

J: TRBJ1-1
D: -
size: -
V: TRBV14
DNA: TGTGCCAGCAGCCAAGATCTAAAACTTCTGAACACTGAAGCTTTCTTT
CDR3: CASSQDLKLLNTEAFF

J: TRBJ2-7
D: -
size: -
V: TRBV6-5
DNA: TGTGCCAGCAGTGAGGCGGACAGATCCTACGAGCAGTACTTC
CDR3: CASSEADRSYEQYF

J: TRBJ2-2
D: -
size: -
V: TRBV4-3
DNA: TGCGCCAGCAGCCAAGATAGCGACTACCTCATAGGGGAGCTGTTTTTT
CDR3: CASSQDSDYLIGELFF

J: TRBJ2-7
D: -
size: -
V: TRBV30
DNA: TGTGCCTGGAGTATACAAAACGAGCAGTACTTC
CDR3: CAWSIQNEQYF

J: TRBJ1-1
D: -
size: -
V: TRBV9
DNA: TGTGCCAGCAGCGTAGCAACGGGGACTGAAGCTTTCTTT
CDR3: CASSVATGTEAFF

J: TRBJ1-2
D: TRBD1
size: once
V: TRBV27
DNA: TGTGCCAGCAGTTCGAGGACAGGGTACTACTATGGCTACACCTTC
CDR3: CASSSRTGYYYGYTF

J: TRBJ1-1
D: -
size: -
V: TRBV5-1
DNA: TGCGCCAGCAGCTTGGATTACATGAACACTGAAGCTTTCTTT
CDR3: CASSLDYMNTEAFF

J: TRBJ1-1
D: -
size: -
V: TRBV15
DNA: TGTGCCACCAGTTCCTCCCGGGACATTGAAGCTTTCTTT
CDR3: CATSSSRDIEAFF

J: TRBJ2-7
D: TRBD1
size: -
V: TRBV7-9
DNA: TGTGCCAGCAGCTTAGAGCCGCCGTGGGACAGGTTCCACGAGCAGTACTTC
CDR3: CASSLEPPWDRFHEQYF

J: TRBJ1-3
D: TRBD1
size: -
V: TRBV6-6
DNA: TGTGCCAGCAGTCCACAGACAGGGTACGGAAACACCATATATTTT
CDR3: CASSPQTGYGNTIYF

J: TRBJ1-1
D: -
size: once
V: TRBV7-2
DNA: TGTGCCAGCAGCTTAGTAAGGACAGAGCTATCTGAAGCTTTCTTT
CDR3: CASSLVRTELSEAFF

J: TRBJ1-3
D: -
size: -
V: TRBV30
DNA: TGTGCCTGGAGTGTCCCCGGGTTGGGGAGCTCTGGAAACACCATATATTTT
CDR3: CAWSVPGLGSSGNTIYF

J: TRBJ1-3
D: TRBD1
size: -
V: TRBV6-4
DNA: TGTGCCAGCAACATCGACAGGGGTCACACCATATATTTT
CDR3: CASNIDRGHTIYF

J: TRBJ1-2
D: -
size: -
V: TRBV5-8
DNA: TGTGCCAGCAGCTTGTTCTCGACAGGTTGGGAGAATGGCTACACCTTC
CDR3: CASSLFSTGWENGYTF

J: TRBJ2-1
D: TRBD1
size: once
V: TRBV30
DNA: TGTGCCTGGGATTGGGGACAGGGGGTAATGAATGAGCAGTTCTTC
CDR3: CAWDWGQGVMNEQFF

J: TRBJ1-4
D: -
size: -
V: TRBV9
DNA: TGTGCCAGCAGCGCAGACAGACAACTCAATGAAAAACTGTTTTTT
CDR3: CASSADRQLNEKLFF

J: TRBJ1-5
D: -
size: once
V: TRBV18
DNA: TGTGCCAGCTCACCTTCGAGGAGCGGGCCCCAGCATTTT
CDR3: CASSPSRSGPQHF

J: TRBJ1-5
D: -
size: -
V: TRBV18
DNA: TGTGCCAGCTCACCACTTCACAGGGCGGACGATCAGCCCCAGCATTTT
CDR3: CASSPLHRADDQPQHF

J: TRBJ2-1
D: -
size: once
V: TRBV5-4
DNA: TGTGCCAGCACCCTGGCGGGACAGCCTAATGAGCAGTTCTTC
CDR3: CASTLAGQPNEQFF

J: TRBJ1-1
D: TRBD1
size: -
V: TRBV10-3
DNA: TGTGCCATCAGCCTGACAGGGCAAGGAACTGAAGCTTTCTTT
CDR3: CAISLTGQGTEAFF

J: TRBJ2-5
D: -
size: -
V: TRBV5-1
DNA: TGCGCCAGCAGCCAATCGGACAGCCTACAAGAGACCCAGTACTTC
CDR3: CASSQSDSLQETQYF

J: TRBJ2-7
D: TRBD2
size: -
V: TRBV4-2
DNA: TGTGCCAGCAGCCAAGCTCGGGGGGGCTCCTACGAGCAGTACTTC
CDR3: CASSQARGGSYEQYF

J: TRBJ2-1
D: -
size: -
V: TRBV15
DNA: TGTGCCACCAGCAGAGCCCGCGGAGGACTATACAATGAGCAGTTCTTC
CDR3: CATSRARGGLYNEQFF

J: TRBJ1-1
D: TRBD1
size: -
V: TRBV19
DNA: TGTGCCAGTAGTTCCCGACAGGGGTCTCCTTTGTTCACTGAAGCTTTCTTT
CDR3: CASSSRQGSPLFTEAFF

J: TRBJ1-4
D: -
size: -
V: TRBV27
DNA: TGTGCCAGCAGTTCCTGGGGAGGGGATAATGAAAAACTGTTTTTT
CDR3: CASSSWGGDNEKLFF

J: TRBJ2-5
D: TRBD1
size: once
V: TRBV29-1
DNA: TGCAGCGTTGAAGATCTGGCAGGGGGCGGGGAGACCCAGTACTTC
CDR3: CSVEDLAGGGETQYF

J: TRBJ1-3
D: -
size: -
V: TRBV4-1
DNA: TGCGCCAGCAGCCATGCGGGGAACACCATATATTTT
CDR3: CASSHAGNTIYF

J: TRBJ1-2
D: TRBD1
size: -
V: TRBV10-3
DNA: TGTGCCATCAGTGATACGACAGGGGGGCAATATGGCTACACCTTC
CDR3: CAISDTTGGQYGYTF

J: TRBJ1-1
D: TRBD1
size: few
V: TRBV6-5
DNA: TGTGCCAGCAGTTACTTATCGGACAGGGCTACTGAAGCTTTCTTT
CDR3: CASSYLSDRATEAFF

J: TRBJ1-3
D: -
size: -
V: TRBV5-1
DNA: TGCGCCAGCAGCTCAGACAGGAGCTCTGGAAACACCATATATTTT
CDR3: CASSSDRSSGNTIYF

J: TRBJ1-1
D: -
size: -
V: TRBV5-4
DNA: TGTGCCAGCATCCCGCCAGGGCCCAACACTGAAGCTTTCTTT
CDR3: CASIPPGPNTEAFF

J: TRBJ2-1
D: -
size: -
V: TRBV9
DNA: TGTGCCAGCAGCGTAGCAGTATACAATGAGCAGTTCTTC
CDR3: CASSVAVYNEQFF

J: TRBJ1-2
D: TRBD1
size: -
V: TRBV5-4
DNA: TGTGCCAGCAGCTTGGTTGGGGGACAGGGGGGTAACTATGGCTACACCTTC
CDR3: CASSLVGGQGGNYGYTF

J: TRBJ2-7
D: -
size: -
V: TRBV19
DNA: TGTGCCAGTAGTTACCAACGGGGTTACGAGCAGTACTTC
CDR3: CASSYQRGYEQYF

J: TRBJ2-1
D: TRBD2
size: -
V: TRBV13
DNA: TGTGCCAGCAGTAGTTTACCCGGGACTAGCGCTCAGTTCTTC
CDR3: CASSSLPGTSAQFF